What follows describes a single T cell receptor (beta chain). Antigen unknown. V lost 1 base and J 4 bases, leaving 11 bases between the germline ends. From germline, CDR1 is LNHNV and CDR2 YYDKDF (reference sequence). This CDR3 is built from 14 residues. This entry comes from a study of cytomegalovirus exposure and HLA in healthy donors. Findings of the study overall: Most TCR sequences were seen very rarely across donors, but some public TCRs occurred in many.

Vbeta (60) and Jbeta (13) primers were used in the PCR. Generated by immunoSEQ multiplex PCR, the TCRdb table keeps only in-frame clones and is missing some. Here the sample spans under 150,000 clones, about 80% being singletons. Source material: PBMCs. The chain has TRBV15 and TRBJ2-7, with a possible D match to TRBD2 (5 bases). The sequence was collected from a human donor in good health. For the CDR3, the DNA is TGTGCCACCAGCAGAGGGGGAGTCCCTTACGAGCAGTACTTC. Protein: CATSRGGVPYEQYF.